This TCR beta chain was identified during a study of shared clonotypes between healthy human individuals. Sequencing was performed with immunoSEQ multiplex PCR; in TCRdb, only in-frame clones are kept and a portion is missing. This table has more than 2 million clones, 90% to 96% appearing once. This CDR3 contains 15 residues. Trimming stripped 3 bases from V and 4 bases from J, with 10 bases between. CDR1 and CDR2 from the germline V gene are MDHEN and SYDVKM. Only Caucasian adults living in Nashville, Tennessee served as donors. This TCR derives from a man between 18 and 35 years old in good health. The source material was naive CD4+ T cells sorted from blood. The subset denotes: CD45RA+ positively selected. This chain joins TRBV28 and TRBJ1-6, with D perhaps matching TRBD1 (6 bases). CDR3 sequence (DNA): TGTGCCAGCAGTTTCCCCGGACAGTATAATTCACCCCTCCACTTT. Its protein is CASSFPGQYNSPLHF.